This TCR beta chain was sequenced during a study of identical twins. CDR3 length equals 14 residues. Deletions cut 5 bases from V and 2 bases from J, with 13 bases between. Germline CDR1 is DFQATT and CDR2 is SNEGSKA (reference sequence). In its sample, this clonotype was seen many times. A universal primer binding site was introduced by template switching. The final cDNA contained unique molecular identifiers. In TCRdb, the 5' RACE reads were re-called with MiXCR into one record per CDR3 protein. The table records roughly 690,000 distinct CDR3 sequences, around 5.7% of them present only once. Sequenced: naive T cells sorted from blood. The chain uses TRBV20-1 and TRBJ1-3, with D tentatively TRBD1 (6 bases). This clonotype originated in a man between 18 and 35 years old in good health. The CDR3 sequence is CSAGPDRPGNTIYF. CDR3 nucleotides: TGCAGTGCTGGACCTGACAGGCCTGGAAACACCATATATTTT.